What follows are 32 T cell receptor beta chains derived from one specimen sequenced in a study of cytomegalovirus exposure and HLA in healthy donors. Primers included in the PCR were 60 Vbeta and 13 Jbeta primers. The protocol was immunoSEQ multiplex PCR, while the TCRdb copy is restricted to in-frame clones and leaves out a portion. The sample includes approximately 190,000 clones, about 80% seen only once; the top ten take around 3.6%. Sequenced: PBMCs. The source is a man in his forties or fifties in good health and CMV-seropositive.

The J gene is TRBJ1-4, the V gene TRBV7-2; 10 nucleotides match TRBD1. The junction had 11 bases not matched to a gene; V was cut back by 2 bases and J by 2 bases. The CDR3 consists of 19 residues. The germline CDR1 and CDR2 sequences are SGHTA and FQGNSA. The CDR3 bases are TGTGCCAGCAGCTTAAAGGGGGACAGGGGAATAGGCACTAATGAAAAACTGTTTTTT. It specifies CASSLKGDRGIGTNEKLFF.

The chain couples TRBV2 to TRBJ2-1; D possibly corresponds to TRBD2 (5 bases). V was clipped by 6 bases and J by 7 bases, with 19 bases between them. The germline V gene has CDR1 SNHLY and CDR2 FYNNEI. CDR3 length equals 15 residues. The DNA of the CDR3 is TGTGCCAGCAGACGAGGGTCAACACCGGGGAATGAGCAGTTCTTC. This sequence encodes CASRRGSTPGNEQFF.

CDR3: CASSFNSLTMNTEAFF. Here the CDR3 DNA reads TGTGCCAGCAGCTTCAACAGCCTTACCATGAACACTGAAGCTTTCTTT. The chain is built from TRBV7-9 and TRBJ1-1; D uncertain. The germline V gene has CDR1 SEHNR and CDR2 FQNEAQ (reference sequence). CDR3 size: 16 residues. Trimming took 3 bases from V and 0 from J, leaving 14 bases between them.

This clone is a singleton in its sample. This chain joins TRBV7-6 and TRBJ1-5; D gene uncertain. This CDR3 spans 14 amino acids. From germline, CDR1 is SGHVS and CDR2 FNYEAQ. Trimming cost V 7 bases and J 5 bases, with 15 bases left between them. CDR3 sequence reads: CASINSGLDQPQHF. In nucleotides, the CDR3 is TGTGCCAGCATTAATTCGGGGTTGGATCAGCCCCAGCATTTT.

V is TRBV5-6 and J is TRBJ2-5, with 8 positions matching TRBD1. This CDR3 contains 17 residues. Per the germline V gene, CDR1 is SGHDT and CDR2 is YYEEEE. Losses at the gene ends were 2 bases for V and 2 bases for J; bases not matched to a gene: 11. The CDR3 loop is CASSLGEWRDRQETQYF. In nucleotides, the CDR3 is TGTGCCAGCAGCTTAGGGGAGTGGCGGGACAGGCAAGAGACCCAGTACTTC.

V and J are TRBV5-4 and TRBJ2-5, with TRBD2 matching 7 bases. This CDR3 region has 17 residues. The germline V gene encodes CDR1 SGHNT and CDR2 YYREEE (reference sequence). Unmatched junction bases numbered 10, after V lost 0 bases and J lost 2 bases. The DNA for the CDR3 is TGTGCCAGCAGCTTGGCTAAAGGGCTAGCGGTACAAGAGACCCAGTACTTC. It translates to CASSLAKGLAVQETQYF.

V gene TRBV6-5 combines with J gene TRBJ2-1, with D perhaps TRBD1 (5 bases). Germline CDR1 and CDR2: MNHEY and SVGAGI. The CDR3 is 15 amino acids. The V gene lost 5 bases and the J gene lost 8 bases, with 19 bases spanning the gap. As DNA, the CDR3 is TGTGCCAGCAGTGGGGCAGCGCCTCAAGTCGATGAGCAGTTCTTC. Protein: CASSGAAPQVDEQFF.

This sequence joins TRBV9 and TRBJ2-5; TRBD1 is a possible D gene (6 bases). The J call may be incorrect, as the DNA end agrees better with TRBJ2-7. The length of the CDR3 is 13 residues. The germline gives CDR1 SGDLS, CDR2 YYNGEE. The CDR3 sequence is CASSGDNSYEQYF. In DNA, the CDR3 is TGTGCCAGCAGCGGGGACAACTCCTACGAGCAGTACTTC.

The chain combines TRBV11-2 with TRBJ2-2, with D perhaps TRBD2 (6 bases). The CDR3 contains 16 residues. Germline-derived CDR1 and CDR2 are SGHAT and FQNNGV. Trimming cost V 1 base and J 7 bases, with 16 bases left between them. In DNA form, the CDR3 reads TGTGCCAGCAGCTTAGGGGCTAGCGTTCTCAACGGGGAGCTGTTTTTT. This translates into CASSLGASVLNGELFF.

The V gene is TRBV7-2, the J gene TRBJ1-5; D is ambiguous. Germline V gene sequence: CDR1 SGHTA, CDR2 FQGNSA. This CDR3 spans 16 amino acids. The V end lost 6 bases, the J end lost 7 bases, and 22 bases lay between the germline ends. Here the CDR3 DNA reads TGTGCCAGCAGTTCAGGACGGGGTAACAACCTACAGCCCCAGCATTTT. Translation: CASSSGRGNNLQPQHF.

The CDR3 is CASTRGGGGNTEAFF. CDR3 in DNA: TGTGCCAGCACTCGTGGAGGGGGGGGGAACACTGAAGCTTTCTTT. The V and J genes are TRBV6-6 and TRBJ1-1; D possibly corresponds to TRBD1 (6 bases). In germline, CDR1 is MNHNY, CDR2 SVGAGI (reference sequence). Between the trimmed V and J ends, which lost 7 bases and 1 base, there was a span of 16 bases. The CDR3 is 15 amino acids.

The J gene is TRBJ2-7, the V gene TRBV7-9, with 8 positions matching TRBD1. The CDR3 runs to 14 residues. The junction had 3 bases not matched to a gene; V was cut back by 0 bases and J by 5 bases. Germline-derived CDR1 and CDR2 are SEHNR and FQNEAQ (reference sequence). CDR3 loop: CASSLADRGNEQYF. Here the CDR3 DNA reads TGTGCCAGCAGCTTAGCCGACAGGGGCAACGAGCAGTACTTC.

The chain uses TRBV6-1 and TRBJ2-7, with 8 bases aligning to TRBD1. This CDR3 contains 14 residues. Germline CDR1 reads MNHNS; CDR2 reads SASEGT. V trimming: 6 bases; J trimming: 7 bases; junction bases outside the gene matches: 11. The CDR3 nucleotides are TGTGCCAGCAGAACCGGGACAGGAGTGAGAGAGCAGTACTTC. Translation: CASRTGTGVREQYF.

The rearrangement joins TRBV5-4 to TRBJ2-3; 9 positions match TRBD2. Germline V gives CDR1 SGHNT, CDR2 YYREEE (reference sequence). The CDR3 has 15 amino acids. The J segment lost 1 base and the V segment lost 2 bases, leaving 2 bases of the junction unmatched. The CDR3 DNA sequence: TGTGCCAGCAGCTTACGCGGGGGGGGCACAGATACGCAGTATTTT. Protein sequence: CASSLRGGGTDTQYF.

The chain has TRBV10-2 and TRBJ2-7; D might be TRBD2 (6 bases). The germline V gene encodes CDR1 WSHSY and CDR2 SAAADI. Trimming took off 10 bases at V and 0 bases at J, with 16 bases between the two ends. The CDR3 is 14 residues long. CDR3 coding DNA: TGCGCCACACGTGGAGGGGCCGGCTCCTACGAGCAGTACTTC. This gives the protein CATRGGAGSYEQYF.

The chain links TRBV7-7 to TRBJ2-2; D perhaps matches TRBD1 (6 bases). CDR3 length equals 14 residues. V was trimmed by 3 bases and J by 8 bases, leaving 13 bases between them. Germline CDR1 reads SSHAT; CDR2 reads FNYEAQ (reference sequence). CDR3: CASSFNTGIGELFF. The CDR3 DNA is TGTGCCAGCAGCTTCAATACAGGGATTGGGGAGCTGTTTTTT.

In nucleotides, the CDR3 is TGTGCCAGTAGAATGCGGGAGGGCCAGTACGAGCAGTACTTC. Translated: CASRMREGQYEQYF. The rearrangement uses TRBV19 and TRBJ2-7; 9 bases agree with TRBD2. V was clipped by 6 bases and J by 4 bases; unmatched bases: 7. This CDR3 is 14 amino acids long. CDR1 LNHDA and CDR2 SQIVND come from the germline V gene (reference sequence).

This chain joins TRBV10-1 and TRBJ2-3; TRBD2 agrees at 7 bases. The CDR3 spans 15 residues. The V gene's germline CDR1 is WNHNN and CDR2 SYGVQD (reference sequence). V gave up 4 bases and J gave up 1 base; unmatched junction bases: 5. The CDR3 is CASSALAGGTDTQYF. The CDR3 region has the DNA TGCGCCAGCAGTGCGCTTGCGGGGGGCACAGATACGCAGTATTTT.

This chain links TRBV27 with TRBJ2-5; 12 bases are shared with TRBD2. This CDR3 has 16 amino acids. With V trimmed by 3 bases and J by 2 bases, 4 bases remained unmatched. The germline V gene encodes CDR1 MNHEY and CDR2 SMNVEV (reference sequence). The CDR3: CASSFLAGGPQETQYF. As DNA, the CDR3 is TGTGCCAGCAGTTTTCTAGCGGGGGGGCCACAAGAGACCCAGTACTTC.

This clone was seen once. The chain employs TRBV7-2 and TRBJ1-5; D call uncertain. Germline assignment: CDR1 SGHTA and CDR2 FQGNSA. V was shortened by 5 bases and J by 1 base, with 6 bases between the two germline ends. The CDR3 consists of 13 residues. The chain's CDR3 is CASSPRSNQPQHF. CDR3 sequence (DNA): TGTGCCAGCAGCCCGCGGAGCAATCAGCCCCAGCATTTT.

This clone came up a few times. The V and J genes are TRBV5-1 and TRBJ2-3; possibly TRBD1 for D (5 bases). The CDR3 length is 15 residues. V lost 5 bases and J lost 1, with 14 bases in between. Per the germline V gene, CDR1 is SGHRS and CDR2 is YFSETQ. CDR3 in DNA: TGCGCCAGCAGGATAGGGGTTCTGGGCACAGATACGCAGTATTTT. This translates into CASRIGVLGTDTQYF. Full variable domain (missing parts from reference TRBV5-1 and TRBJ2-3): KAGVTQTPRYLIKTRGQQVTLSCSPISGHRSVSWYQQTPGQGLQFLFEYFSETQRNKGNFPGRFSGRQFSNSRSEMNVSTLELGDSALYLCASRIGVLGTDTQYFGPGTRLTVL.

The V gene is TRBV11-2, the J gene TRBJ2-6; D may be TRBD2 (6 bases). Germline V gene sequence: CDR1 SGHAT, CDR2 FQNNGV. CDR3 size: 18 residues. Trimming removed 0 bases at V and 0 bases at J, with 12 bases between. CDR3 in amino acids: CASSLDGLRDSGANVLTF. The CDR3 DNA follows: TGTGCCAGCAGCTTAGATGGGTTGCGGGACTCTGGGGCCAACGTCCTGACTTTC. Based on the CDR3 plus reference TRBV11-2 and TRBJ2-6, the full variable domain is EAGVAQSPRYKIIEKRQSVAFWCNPISGHATLYWYQQILGQGPKLLIQFQNNGVVDDSQLPKDRFSAERLKGVDSTLKIQPAKLEDSAVYLCASSLDGLRDSGANVLTFGAGSRLTVL.

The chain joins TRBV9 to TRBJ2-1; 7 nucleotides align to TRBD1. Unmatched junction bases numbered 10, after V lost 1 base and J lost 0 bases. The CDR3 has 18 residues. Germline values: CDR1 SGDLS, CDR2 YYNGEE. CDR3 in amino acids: CASSVRAETGSSYNEQFF. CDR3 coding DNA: TGTGCCAGCAGCGTAAGGGCCGAGACAGGGAGCTCCTACAATGAGCAGTTCTTC. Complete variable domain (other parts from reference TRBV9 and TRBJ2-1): DSGVTQTPKHLITATGQRVTLRCSPRSGDLSVYWYQQSLDQGLQFLIQYYNGEERAKGNILERFSAQQFPDLHSELNLSSLELGDSALYFCASSVRAETGSSYNEQFFGPGTRLTVL.

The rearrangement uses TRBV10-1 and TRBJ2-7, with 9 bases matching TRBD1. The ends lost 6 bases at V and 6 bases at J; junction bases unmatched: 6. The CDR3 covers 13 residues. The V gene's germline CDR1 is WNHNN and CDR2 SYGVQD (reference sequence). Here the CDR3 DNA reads TGCGCCAGCAGCTCCGGGACAGGGAGCGAGCAGTACTTC. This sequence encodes CASSSGTGSEQYF.

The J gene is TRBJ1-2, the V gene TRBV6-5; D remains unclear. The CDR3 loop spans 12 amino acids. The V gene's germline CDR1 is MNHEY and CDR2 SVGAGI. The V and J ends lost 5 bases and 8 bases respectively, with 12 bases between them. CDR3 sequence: CASSREVGGYTF. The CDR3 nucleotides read TGTGCCAGCAGTAGGGAGGTTGGGGGCTACACCTTC.

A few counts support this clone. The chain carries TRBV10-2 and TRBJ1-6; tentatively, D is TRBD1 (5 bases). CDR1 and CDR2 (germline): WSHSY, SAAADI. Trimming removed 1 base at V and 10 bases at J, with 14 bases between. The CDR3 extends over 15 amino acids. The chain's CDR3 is CASSEFTGPGSPLHF. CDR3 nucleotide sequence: TGCGCCAGCAGTGAGTTTACGGGCCCAGGGTCACCCCTCCACTTT.

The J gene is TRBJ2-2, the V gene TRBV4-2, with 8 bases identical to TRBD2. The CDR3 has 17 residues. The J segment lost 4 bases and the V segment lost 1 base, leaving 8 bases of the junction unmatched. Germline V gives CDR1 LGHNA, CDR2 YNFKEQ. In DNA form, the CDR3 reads TGTGCCAGCAGCCAAGTTTTCGGGGGGGCGGGCACCGGGGAGCTGTTTTTT. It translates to CASSQVFGGAGTGELFF.

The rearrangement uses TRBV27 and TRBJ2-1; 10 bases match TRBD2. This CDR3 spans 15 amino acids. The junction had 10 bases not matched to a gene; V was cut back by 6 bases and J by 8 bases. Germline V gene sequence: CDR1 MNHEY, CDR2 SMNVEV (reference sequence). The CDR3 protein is CASSSLAGESDEQFF. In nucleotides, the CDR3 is TGTGCCAGCAGCTCCCTAGCGGGAGAGAGTGATGAGCAGTTCTTC.

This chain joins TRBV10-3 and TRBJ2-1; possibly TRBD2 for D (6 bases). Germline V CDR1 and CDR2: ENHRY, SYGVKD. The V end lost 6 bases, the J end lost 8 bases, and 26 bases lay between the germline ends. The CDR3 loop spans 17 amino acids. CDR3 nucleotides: TGTGCCATCAGCCCCCTAACAACCGCGAATAGGGAGGATGAGCAGTTCTTC. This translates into CAISPLTTANREDEQFF.

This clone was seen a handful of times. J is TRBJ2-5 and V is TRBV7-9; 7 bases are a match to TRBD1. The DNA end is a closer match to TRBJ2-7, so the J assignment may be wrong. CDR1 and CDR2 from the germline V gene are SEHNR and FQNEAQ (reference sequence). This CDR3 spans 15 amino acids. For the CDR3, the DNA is TGTGCCAGCAGCTTACCCGCAGGGGGTGGGTACGAGCAGTACTTC. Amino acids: CASSLPAGGGYEQYF.

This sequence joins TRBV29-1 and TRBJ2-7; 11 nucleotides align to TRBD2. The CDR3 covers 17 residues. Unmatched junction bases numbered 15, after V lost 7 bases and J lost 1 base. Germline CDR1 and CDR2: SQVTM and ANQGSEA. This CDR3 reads CSASGLAGTLGSYEQYF. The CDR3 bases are TGCAGCGCTTCTGGACTAGCGGGTACTTTGGGATCCTACGAGCAGTACTTC.

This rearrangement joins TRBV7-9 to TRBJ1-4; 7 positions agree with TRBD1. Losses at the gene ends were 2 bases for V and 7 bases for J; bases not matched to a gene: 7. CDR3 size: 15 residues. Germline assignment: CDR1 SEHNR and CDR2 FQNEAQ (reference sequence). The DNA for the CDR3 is TGTGCCAGCAGCTTATTGCTGACAGGGAGTGAAAAACTGTTTTTT. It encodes CASSLLLTGSEKLFF.